This entry lists 17 T cell receptor beta chains sequenced from one sample in a study of shared clonotypes between healthy human individuals. Repertoires were generated with immunoSEQ multiplex PCR, while TCRdb's copy carries only in-frame clones and drops some. The data contain over 950,000 clones, 70% to 85% of them seen just once; the ten biggest clones take up 0.89%. Source material: memory CD4+ T cells from PBMCs. Subset noted: CD45RA-negative fraction. Receptors were obtained from a man aged 18-30 years in good health. Some clones in this sample may be carry-over from other donors' samples.

This chain uses TRBV5-4 with TRBJ2-3; 15 nucleotides agree with TRBD2. The CDR3 length is 16 residues. The germline CDR1 and CDR2 sequences are SGHNT and YYREEE (reference sequence). Losses at the gene ends were 4 bases for V and 6 bases for J; bases not matched to a gene: 6. The CDR3 nucleotides are TGTGCCAGCAGCGGGGGACTAGCGGGAGGAGGGGATACGCAGTATTTT. This sequence encodes CASSGGLAGGGDTQYF. The full variable domain, in which reference TRBV5-4 and TRBJ2-3 provide the parts outside the CDR3, is ETGVTQSPTHLIKTRGQQVTLRCSSQSGHNTVSWYQQALGQGPQFIFQYYREEENGRGNFPPRFSGLQFPNYSSELNVNALELDDSALYLCASSGGLAGGGDTQYFGPGTRLTVL.

A word on this clone: Other DNA sequences in this sample translate to the same CDR3. The chain couples TRBV6-6 to TRBJ1-2, with a possible D match to TRBD1 (6 bases). The CDR3 has 11 amino acids. V lost 5 bases and J 8 bases, leaving 9 bases between the germline ends. Germline V lookup: CDR1 MNHNY, CDR2 SVGAGI (reference sequence). The CDR3 spells CASSPGVGYTF. DNA of the CDR3: TGTGCCAGCAGTCCAGGGGTAGGCTACACCTTC.

J is TRBJ2-2 and V is TRBV25-1; TRBD2 matches at 13 bases. CDR3 length: 17 residues. Germline V gene lookup returns CDR1 MGHDK and CDR2 SYGVNS. The V and J ends lost 6 bases and 5 bases, in that order; junction bases with no gene match: 9. The CDR3 region is CASSILAGGPRTGELFF. The CDR3 DNA reads as TGTGCCAGCAGCATACTAGCGGGAGGGCCGCGGACCGGGGAGCTGTTTTTT.

The V call is TRBV7-2, the J call TRBJ2-3; D is perhaps TRBD2 (5 bases). V gave up 1 base and J gave up 3 bases, with 11 bases separating them. Germline CDR1 and CDR2: SGHTA and FQGNSA. The CDR3 has 15 residues. The CDR3 region is CASSLEGVSTDTQYF. In DNA form, the CDR3 reads TGTGCCAGCAGCTTAGAGGGAGTCTCTACAGATACGCAGTATTTT.

The V and J genes are TRBV6-6 and TRBJ1-2; the D is unclear. Trimming removed 6 bases at V and 0 bases at J, with 8 bases between. The length of the CDR3 is 13 residues. CDR1 and CDR2 from the germline V gene are MNHNY and SVGAGI (reference sequence). The CDR3 bases are TGTGCCAGCAGGGCGGAGGCTAACTATGGCTACACCTTC. Translated, it gives CASRAEANYGYTF.

This chain links TRBV5-6 with TRBJ2-3; D not certain. Deletions cut 7 bases from V and 2 bases from J, with 8 bases between. The CDR3 contains 12 residues. Germline CDR1 is SGHDT and CDR2 is YYEEEE. The DNA for the CDR3 is TGTGCCAGCGGCCCCTACACAGATACGCAGTATTTT. Amino acid sequence: CASGPYTDTQYF.

This clone was recorded once. This rearrangement joins TRBV4-2 to TRBJ2-7; D might be TRBD2 (5 bases). V lost 0 bases and J 2 bases, leaving 8 bases between the germline ends. Germline-derived CDR1 and CDR2 are LGHNA and YNFKEQ. The CDR3 totals 14 residues. The CDR3 loop is CASSQDGGPYEQYF. The CDR3 nucleotides read TGTGCCAGCAGCCAAGATGGCGGGCCCTACGAGCAGTACTTC.

This chain connects TRBV30 to TRBJ2-3, with D perhaps matching TRBD2 (6 bases). Germline lookup yields CDR1 GTSNPN and CDR2 SVGIG (reference sequence). The CDR3 has 13 amino acids. With 6 bases removed from V and 2 bases from J, the gap between germline ends came to 12 bases. CDR3 DNA: TGTGCCTGTGTAGCGGAGCTCACAGATACGCAGTATTTT. This sequence encodes CACVAELTDTQYF.

This chain uses TRBV25-1 with TRBJ2-3; possibly TRBD2 for D (6 bases). V was pared by 5 bases and J by 0 bases, with 12 bases between. The CDR3 spans 15 residues. Germline V gene lookup returns CDR1 MGHDK and CDR2 SYGVNS. The CDR3 loop reads CASSQFGTSTDTQYF. The CDR3 DNA reads TGTGCCAGCAGTCAATTCGGGACTAGCACAGATACGCAGTATTTT.

This clone has just one count. CDR3 sequence (DNA): TGTGCCAGCAGTTTTCGGAGCGGGAGTGGCAATGAGCAGTTCTTC. Its protein product is CASSFRSGSGNEQFF. The V gene is TRBV2, the J gene TRBJ2-1; TRBD2 aligns across 8 bases. Germline V gives CDR1 SNHLY, CDR2 FYNNEI. The CDR3 has 15 residues. The trim removed 5 bases at V and 6 bases at J, leaving 9 bases unmatched.

The V call is TRBV25-1, the J call TRBJ2-3; 12 bases map to TRBD2. The CDR3 length is 16 residues. With 4 bases clipped from V and 4 bases from J, the junction kept 6 bases outside the gene matches. Germline CDR1 reads MGHDK; CDR2 reads SYGVNS. Written as DNA, the CDR3 is TGTGCCAGCAGTGGCAGGACTAGCGGGATGTCAGATACGCAGTATTTT. Encoded protein: CASSGRTSGMSDTQYF.

The V gene is TRBV6-1, the J gene TRBJ1-3, with no clear D. CDR1 and CDR2 from the germline V gene are MNHNS and SASEGT. This CDR3 has 12 residues. Trimming stripped 5 bases from V and 4 bases from J, with 6 bases between. The CDR3 coding sequence is TGTGCCAGCAGTCACAGCGGAAACACCATATATTTT. Its translation is CASSHSGNTIYF.

In regard to this clone: This same CDR3 is encoded by further DNA sequences in the sample. V usage is TRBV7-2 and J usage is TRBJ1-5, with 7 bases aligning to TRBD1. The J segment lost 7 bases and the V segment lost 4 bases, leaving 4 bases of the junction unmatched. The germline V gene encodes CDR1 SGHTA and CDR2 FQGNSA. The length of the CDR3 is 13 residues. CDR3 in DNA: TGTGCCAGCAGCTCCAGGGGGAACCAGCCCCAGCATTTT. It translates to CASSSRGNQPQHF.

Comment on this clone: This may be a read error: a much more frequent sequence differs by one nucleotide. The chain uses TRBV7-7 and TRBJ2-5; TRBD2 matches at 11 bases. Matching the DNA end better, TRBJ2-7 makes the J call doubtful. Per germline, CDR1 SSHAT and CDR2 FNYEAQ (reference sequence). The CDR3 is 14 amino acids. The CDR3 DNA follows: TGTGCCAGCAGCGAAGGGACTAGCGGCTACGAGCAGTACTTC. It codes for CASSEGTSGYEQYF.

This clone has more than one count but fewer than ten. The chain combines TRBV4-1 with TRBJ2-3; D remains unclear. Trimming cost V 0 bases and J 3 bases, with 7 bases left between them. Germline lookup yields CDR1 MGHRA and CDR2 YSYEKL. There are 14 residues in the CDR3. CDR3 nucleotides: TGCGCCAGCAGCCAAGATGGTCTAACAGATACGCAGTATTTT. This encodes CASSQDGLTDTQYF.

This chain connects TRBV27 to TRBJ2-1; 10 bases line up with TRBD1. Germline CDR1 is MNHEY and CDR2 is SMNVEV (reference sequence). This CDR3 is 16 amino acids long. Trimming took 1 base from V and 6 from J; bases not matched to a gene: 6. The CDR3 reads CASSLLGTGESNEQFF. In DNA form, the CDR3 reads TGTGCCAGCAGTTTATTGGGGACAGGGGAATCCAATGAGCAGTTCTTC.

This rearrangement joins TRBV19 to TRBJ1-2; 7 bases map to TRBD1. The CDR3 has 16 amino acids. The junction had 15 bases not matched to a gene; V was cut back by 7 bases and J by 4 bases. Germline V lookup: CDR1 LNHDA, CDR2 SQIVND (reference sequence). The CDR3 region is CASTSPQGSFAYGYTF. CDR3 nucleotide sequence: TGTGCCAGTACCTCTCCACAGGGGTCTTTCGCCTATGGCTACACCTTC.